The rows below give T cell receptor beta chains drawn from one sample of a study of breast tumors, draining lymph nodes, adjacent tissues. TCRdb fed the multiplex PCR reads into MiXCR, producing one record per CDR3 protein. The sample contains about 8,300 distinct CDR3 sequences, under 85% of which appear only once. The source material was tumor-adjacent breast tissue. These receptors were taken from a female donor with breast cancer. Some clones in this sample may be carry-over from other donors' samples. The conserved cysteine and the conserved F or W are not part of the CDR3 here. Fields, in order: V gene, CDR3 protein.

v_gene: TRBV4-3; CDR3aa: ASSFTGHTIY
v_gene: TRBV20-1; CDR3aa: SANGQDESNQPQH
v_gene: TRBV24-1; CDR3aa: ATSPAGGPNEQF
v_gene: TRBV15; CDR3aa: ATSREESREQF
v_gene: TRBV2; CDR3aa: ASSQESVNEKLF
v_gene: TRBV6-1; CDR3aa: ASKMDTGNSPLH
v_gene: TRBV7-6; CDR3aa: ASIPSRGQGDYVNTEAF
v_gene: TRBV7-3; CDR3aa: ASSLTGRGSTDTQY
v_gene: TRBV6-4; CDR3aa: ASSEFGQGEETQY
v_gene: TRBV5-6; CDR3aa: ASSWDRDLNEKLF
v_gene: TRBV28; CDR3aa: ASSSGQGRDGYT
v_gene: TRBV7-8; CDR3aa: VSSLEAKGLSEKLL
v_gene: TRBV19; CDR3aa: ASSSLSRNYEQY
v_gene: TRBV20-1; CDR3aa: SARDQTSGSLETQY
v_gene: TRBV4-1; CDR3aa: ASSPAHGPPTEQY